This T cell receptor beta chain was sequenced in a study of T cell repertoires in cytomegalovirus infection. Study at large: Matching HLA type, along with CMV infection, was indicated by public TCR beta signatures. Study-wide findings and caveats: The ex vivo response showed dominance by HLA-C-restricted CMV-specific TCR beta clonotypes.

CDR3 length: 14 residues. The V gene's germline CDR1 is SGDLS and CDR2 YYNGEE. V lost 4 bases and J 7 bases, leaving 16 bases between the germline ends. This clonotype has just one count. Its target is not known. A single record per CDR3 protein comes from TCRdb applying MiXCR to the reads. In the table there are about 180,000 distinct CDR3 sequences, roughly 15% of which are singletons. This TCR derives from a human donor in good health (CMV status not recorded). Some clones in this sample may be carry-over from other donors' samples. J is TRBJ2-3 and V is TRBV9, with D possibly being TRBD1 or TRBD2 (6 bases each). The specimen was CD8+ T cells from PBMCs. CDR3 protein: CASSPRRGLNTQYF. CDR3 nucleotides: TGTGCCAGCAGCCCTAGGAGGGGGTTGAATACGCAGTATTTT.